Below, 10 T cell receptor beta chains from the same sample are listed, as sequenced in a study of shared clonotypes between healthy human individuals. Sequencing used immunoSEQ multiplex PCR; TCRdb keeps in-frame clones, though not all of them. The sample lists around 690,000 clones, roughly 87% occurring once. Sequences were obtained from memory CD8+ T cells from PBMCs. Regarding subset: CD45RO+ cells pooled with CCR7-negative TemRA cells. The receptors stem from a man between 18 and 35 years old in good health. Some clones in this sample may be carry-over from other donors' samples.

V and J are TRBV4-1 and TRBJ1-3; 10 bases are shared with TRBD1. V lost 4 bases, J lost 1 base, and 13 bases stayed unmatched. The CDR3 has 19 amino acids. The germline V gene has CDR1 MGHRA and CDR2 YSYEKL. The CDR3 is CASSPRIKTGGESGNTIYF. The CDR3, as DNA: TGCGCCAGCAGCCCGAGGATTAAGACAGGGGGCGAGTCTGGAAACACCATATATTTT.

The V gene is TRBV11-1, the J gene TRBJ1-1; 7 bases line up with TRBD1. CDR1 and CDR2 from the germline V gene are SGHAT and FQDESV (reference sequence). The CDR3 totals 14 residues. V was clipped by 4 bases and J by 6 bases; unmatched bases: 8. CDR3 sequence: CASSWTGVGSEAFF. The CDR3 DNA follows: TGTGCCAGCAGCTGGACAGGCGTGGGGTCTGAAGCTTTCTTT.

The rearrangement links TRBV27 to TRBJ2-3; D possibly matches TRBD1 or TRBD2 (5 bases each). Germline V gene sequence: CDR1 MNHEY, CDR2 SMNVEV (reference sequence). Trimming stripped 4 bases from V and 5 bases from J, with 16 bases between. CDR3 length: 15 amino acids. CDR3 sequence: CASSWGLGSEDTQYF. DNA of the CDR3: TGTGCCAGCAGTTGGGGGTTGGGGAGCGAAGATACGCAGTATTTT.

Here the CDR3 reads CARSVSLGKGSYNEQFF. DNA for the CDR3: TGTGCCAGAAGCGTCTCCCTGGGGAAGGGGTCCTACAATGAGCAGTTCTTC. V is TRBV7-5 and J is TRBJ2-1; the table gives TRBD1 as D, unverified against the DNA. TRBV7-5 is designated a pseudogene. This CDR3 region has 17 residues.

J is TRBJ2-7 and V is TRBV6-5; TRBD1 agrees at 10 bases. Per germline, CDR1 MNHEY and CDR2 SVGAGI. This CDR3 contains 13 residues. Losses at the gene ends were 5 bases for V and 2 bases for J; bases not matched to a gene: 0. CDR3 sequence reads: CASSDRGPYEQYF. The DNA of the CDR3 is TGTGCCAGCAGTGACAGGGGGCCCTACGAGCAGTACTTC.

The rearrangement links TRBV19 to TRBJ2-1; 8 positions agree with TRBD2. The germline CDR1 and CDR2 sequences are LNHDA and SQIVND (reference sequence). CDR3 length: 16 residues. V lost 5 bases to trimming and J lost 3 bases; unmatched junction nucleotides: 9. This CDR3 reads CASSDLSGVVYNEQFF. CDR3 coding DNA: TGTGCCAGTAGTGACCTTAGCGGGGTTGTCTACAATGAGCAGTTCTTC.

This clone was picked up one time. V gene TRBV7-6 combines with J gene TRBJ1-2; a weak D match, TRBD1 (6 bases). Germline lookup yields CDR1 SGHVS and CDR2 FNYEAQ. The V end was cut by 8 bases, the J end by 1 base, with 20 bases between. The length of the CDR3 is 16 residues. The CDR3 is CASGPTMDRYNYGYTF. The CDR3 DNA sequence: TGTGCCAGCGGCCCGACCATGGACAGATATAACTATGGCTACACCTTC.

CDR3 in amino acids: CASSLFSGSGYEQFF. The CDR3 DNA is TGTGCCAGCAGCTTGTTCAGCGGGAGCGGTTATGAGCAGTTCTTC. The chain links TRBV5-6 to TRBJ2-1; 8 positions agree with TRBD2. V was clipped by 1 base and J by 8 bases; unmatched bases: 8. CDR3 size: 15 residues. CDR1 is SGHDT, CDR2 YYEEEE, per germline.

This clone has just one count. Other nucleotide sequences in the sample specify the same CDR3. The chain joins TRBV6-5 to TRBJ2-7; 11 nucleotides line up with TRBD2. With 6 bases clipped from V and 3 bases from J, the junction kept 4 bases outside the gene matches. The CDR3 covers 14 residues. CDR1 is MNHEY, CDR2 SVGAGI, per germline. CDR3 DNA: TGTGCCAGCAGCCCCGGGACTAGCGGCTACGAGCAGTACTTC. Protein product: CASSPGTSGYEQYF.

The chain couples TRBV4-1 to TRBJ2-7; TRBD1 is a possible D gene (6 bases). This CDR3 has 14 amino acids. Trimming removed 3 bases from V and 2 bases from J, with 11 bases in between. Germline lookup yields CDR1 MGHRA and CDR2 YSYEKL. The CDR3 is CASSHGTTPYEQYF. For the CDR3, the DNA is TGCGCCAGCAGCCATGGGACAACTCCCTACGAGCAGTACTTC.